These 15 T cell receptor beta chains were all obtained from the same sample, sequenced in a study of cytotoxic CD8 clonotypes in ibrutinib-treated CLL. Method: immunoSEQ multiplex PCR; TCRdb's copy keeps in-frame clones and lacks some. Here the sample spans 250,000 to 350,000 clones, about 72% being singletons. The specimen comprised PBMCs, sampled at disease progression, from a patient treated with ibrutinib. These receptors came from a human donor with chronic lymphocytic leukemia.

The V and J genes are TRBV4-3 and TRBJ1-4, with D possibly being TRBD1 (5 bases). Germline CDR1 reads LGHNA; CDR2 reads YSLEER. CDR3 length equals 16 residues. Trimming removed 1 base from V and 6 bases from J, with 15 bases in between. CDR3 sequence (DNA): TGCGCCAGCAGCCAAGCTAACGGGGGGATGGATGAAAAACTGTTTTTT. Protein sequence: CASSQANGGMDEKLFF.

V gene TRBV6-6 combines with J gene TRBJ2-5; TRBD2 matches 11 bases. CDR3 length: 15 amino acids. Unmatched junction bases numbered 7, after V lost 6 bases and J lost 4 bases. The germline CDR1 and CDR2 sequences are MNHNY and SVGAGI (reference sequence). Here the CDR3 reads CASRPLAGDAETQYF. The CDR3 coding sequence is TGTGCCAGCAGACCACTAGCGGGGGACGCAGAGACCCAGTACTTC.

There are many counts of this clone. J is TRBJ2-1 and V is TRBV5-1, with TRBD2 identical over 7 bases. V lost 3 bases to trimming and J lost 4 bases; unmatched junction nucleotides: 10. The CDR3 length is 16 residues. The germline CDR1 and CDR2 sequences are SGHRS and YFSETQ. The CDR3 DNA is TGCGCCAGCAGCTCCCTCGGCGGGAGCCGATACAATGAGCAGTTCTTC. It encodes CASSSLGGSRYNEQFF.

To note about this clone: At one boundary the junction diverges from the germline segment, which might be a read error. The J gene is TRBJ1-5, the V gene TRBV4-1, with D possibly matching TRBD1 (6 bases). Per the germline V gene, CDR1 is MGHRA and CDR2 is YSYEKL. The CDR3 runs to 15 residues. The CDR3 loop reads CASSQVGGQNRPQHF. Written as DNA, the CDR3 is TGCGCCAGCAGCCAAGTGGGAGGACAGAATCGGCCCCAGCATTTT.

The chain is built from TRBV9 and TRBJ2-3, with 8 bases lining up with TRBD2. The CDR3 runs 14 residues. From germline, CDR1 is SGDLS and CDR2 YYNGEE. Trimming at V came to 7 bases and at J to 4 bases, leaving 8 bases not matched to a gene. In DNA form, the CDR3 reads TGTGCCAGCCAGCGGGAGACCAGCCCAGATACGCAGTATTTT. It codes for CASQRETSPDTQYF.

This chain links TRBV29-1 with TRBJ2-7, with 9 bases lining up with TRBD1. The CDR3 spans 12 residues. The V and J ends lost 7 bases and 6 bases, in that order; junction bases with no gene match: 7. CDR1 and CDR2 (germline): SQVTM, ANQGSEA. The CDR3 reads CSGGQGSAEQYF. DNA of the CDR3: TGCAGCGGGGGACAGGGTTCCGCCGAGCAGTACTTC.

This chain links TRBV4-3 with TRBJ2-1; 10 bases are a match to TRBD2. The germline gives CDR1 LGHNA, CDR2 YSLEER. J lost 9 bases, V lost 0 bases, and 11 bases had no gene match. The CDR3 covers 17 residues. The CDR3, as DNA: TGCGCCAGCAGCCAAGATCGGGGGTTAGCGGGAGGATTTGAGCAGTTCTTC. It yields the protein CASSQDRGLAGGFEQFF.

The gene calls are TRBV6-5 and TRBJ1-2; the match to TRBD1 covers 9 bases. V lost 7 bases to trimming and J lost 3 bases; unmatched junction nucleotides: 6. CDR3 length: 14 amino acids. The germline gives CDR1 MNHEY, CDR2 SVGAGI. CDR3 sequence: CASTKTGGYYGYTF. CDR3 nucleotides: TGTGCCAGCACCAAAACAGGGGGCTACTATGGCTACACCTTC.

The chain has TRBV10-3 and TRBJ1-2; weak D call: TRBD1 (6 bases). This CDR3 comprises 14 residues. Germline V CDR1 and CDR2: ENHRY, SYGVKD. Trimming removed 6 bases at V and 3 bases at J, with 14 bases between. The CDR3 bases are TGTGCCATCAGCAACAAAGCAGGGGACTATGGCTACACCTTC. It specifies CAISNKAGDYGYTF.

V and J are TRBV6-6 and TRBJ2-5; 8 nucleotides match TRBD1. The CDR3 loop spans 14 amino acids. V lost 6 bases to trimming and J lost 1 base; unmatched junction nucleotides: 4. Germline V gene data show CDR1 as MNHNY and CDR2 as SVGAGI (reference sequence). The CDR3 here is CASSLDRGQETQYF. CDR3 nucleotides: TGTGCCAGCAGCTTAGACAGGGGCCAAGAGACCCAGTACTTC.

This chain joins TRBV4-1 and TRBJ2-7; TRBD2 might be the D (6 bases). The CDR3 sequence is 15 residues long. Germline V gives CDR1 MGHRA, CDR2 YSYEKL. V lost 0 bases, J lost 4 bases, and 13 bases lay in between. The CDR3 loop is CASSQDWRERYEQYF. CDR3 DNA: TGCGCCAGCAGCCAAGATTGGAGGGAGAGGTACGAGCAGTACTTC.

Only a few counts were recorded for this clone. The rearrangement uses TRBV2 and TRBJ2-7; tentatively, D is TRBD2 (7 bases). The V end was cut by 8 bases, the J end by 0 bases, with 11 bases between. This CDR3 is 13 amino acids long. Germline loops: CDR1 SNHLY, CDR2 FYNNEI. CDR3 coding DNA: TGTGCCAGCTACAGGGAGGGCTCCTACGAGCAGTACTTC. Residues: CASYREGSYEQYF.

The chain has TRBV28 and TRBJ1-4, with TRBD1 matching 9 bases. With V trimmed by 4 bases and J by 8 bases, 8 bases remained unmatched. This CDR3 has 15 amino acids. The germline V gene encodes CDR1 MDHEN and CDR2 SYDVKM. The CDR3 loop reads CASSSPGQGWEKLFF. The CDR3 region has the DNA TGTGCCAGCAGTTCGCCGGGACAGGGTTGGGAAAAACTGTTTTTT. Drawing the rest from reference TRBV28 and TRBJ1-4, the complete variable domain is DVKVTQSSRYLVKRTGEKVFLECVQDMDHENMFWYRQDPGLGLRLIYFSYDVKMKEKGDIPEGYSVSREKKERFSLILESASTNQTSMYLCASSSPGQGWEKLFFGSGTQLSVL.

This chain connects TRBV28 to TRBJ1-4; weak D call: TRBD1 (6 bases). CDR1 and CDR2 from the germline V gene are MDHEN and SYDVKM. Trimming shortened V by 5 bases and J by 6 bases, and 13 bases separated the two germline ends. The CDR3 loop spans 14 amino acids. The CDR3 DNA follows: TGTGCCAGCAGTCCCGGCAGGGGTTATGAAAAACTGTTTTTT. This sequence encodes CASSPGRGYEKLFF.

This clone was observed a few times. The chain is built from TRBV5-1 and TRBJ2-7; D is ambiguous. Trimming cost V 0 bases and J 2 bases, with 12 bases left between them. CDR1 SGHRS and CDR2 YFSETQ come from the germline V gene. The CDR3 runs to 15 residues. The CDR3 region is CASSLGRTRAYEQYF. In nucleotides, the CDR3 is TGCGCCAGCAGCTTGGGCCGGACCCGAGCCTACGAGCAGTACTTC. Full variable domain (remainder filled in from reference TRBV5-1 and TRBJ2-7): KAGVTQTPRYLIKTRGQQVTLSCSPISGHRSVSWYQQTPGQGLQFLFEYFSETQRNKGNFPGRFSGRQFSNSRSEMNVSTLELGDSALYLCASSLGRTRAYEQYFGPGTRLTVT.